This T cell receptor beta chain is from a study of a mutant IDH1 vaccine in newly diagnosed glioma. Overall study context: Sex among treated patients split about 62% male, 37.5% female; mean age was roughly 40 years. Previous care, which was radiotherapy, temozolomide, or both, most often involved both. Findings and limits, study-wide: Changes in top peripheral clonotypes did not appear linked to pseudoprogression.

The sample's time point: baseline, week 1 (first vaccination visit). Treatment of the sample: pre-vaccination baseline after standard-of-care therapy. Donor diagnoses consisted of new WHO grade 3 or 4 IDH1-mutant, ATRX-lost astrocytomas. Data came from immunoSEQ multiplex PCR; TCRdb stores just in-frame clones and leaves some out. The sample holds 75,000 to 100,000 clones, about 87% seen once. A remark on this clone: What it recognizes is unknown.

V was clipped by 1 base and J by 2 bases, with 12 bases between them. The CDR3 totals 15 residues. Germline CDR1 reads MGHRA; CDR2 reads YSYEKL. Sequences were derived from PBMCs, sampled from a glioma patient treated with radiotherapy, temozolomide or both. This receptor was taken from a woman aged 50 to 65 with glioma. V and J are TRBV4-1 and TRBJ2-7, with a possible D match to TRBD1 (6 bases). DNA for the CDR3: TGCGCCAGCAGCCAAGGTCGCAGGGGCCCCTACGAGCAGTACTTC. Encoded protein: CASSQGRRGPYEQYF.